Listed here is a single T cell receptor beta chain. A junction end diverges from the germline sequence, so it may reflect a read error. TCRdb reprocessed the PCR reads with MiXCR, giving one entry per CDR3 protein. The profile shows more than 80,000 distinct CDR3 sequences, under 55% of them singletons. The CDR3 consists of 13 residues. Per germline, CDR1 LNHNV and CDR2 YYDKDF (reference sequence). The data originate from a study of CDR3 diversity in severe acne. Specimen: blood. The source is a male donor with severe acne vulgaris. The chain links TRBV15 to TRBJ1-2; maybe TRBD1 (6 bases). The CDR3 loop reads CAASRRQDYGYTF. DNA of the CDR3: TGTGCCGCCAGCAGACGACAGGACTATGGCTACACCTTC.